A selection of T cell receptor beta chains follows, all from one sample in a study of T cells after yellow fever vaccination. Each CDR3 protein gets one entry after TCRdb re-called the 5' RACE reads with MiXCR. This sample has about 300,000 distinct CDR3 sequences; around 6.8% occur once, and the top ten carry over 15%. The sample in question was PBMCs, obtained 35 to 50 days after the first yellow fever vaccination. The receptors here all came from a man younger than 35 who received the YFV17D yellow fever vaccine. Both conserved end residues are trimmed from each CDR3. The listing skips clone size in some rows; elsewhere it reads once, few, many or a size class.

clone size,J gene,V gene,CDR3 protein
-,TRBJ2-3,TRBV12-5,ASAPVREGGSRGHWRDTQY
many,TRBJ2-7,TRBV7-2,ASSLAQRTGFEQY
few,TRBJ2-2,TRBV7-8,ASTQQGGVDGELF
many,TRBJ2-5,TRBV5-1,ASSLGGDGETQY
many,TRBJ2-5,TRBV5-1,ASSLSAGGEETQY
few,TRBJ2-3,TRBV6-2/TRBV6-3,ASTRTSGGPTDTQY
few,TRBJ2-5,TRBV4-3,ASSRSQGYQETQY
few,TRBJ1-3,TRBV4-3,ASSQGRAGNTIY
few,TRBJ1-2,TRBV7-2,ASTSGPSRKGGYT
few,TRBJ2-5,TRBV11-2,ASSALERGRRQETQY
few,TRBJ1-1,TRBV12-3/TRBV12-4,ASSFQGRGSEAF
few,TRBJ1-1,TRBV28,ASIRSQRTKGGTEAF
many,TRBJ2-7,TRBV14,ASSQISGGPTGEQY
many,TRBJ1-5,TRBV4-1,ASSQIDMGLAGPQH
few,TRBJ1-3,TRBV7-8,ASSLGGISGNTIY
few,TRBJ2-7,TRBV20-1,SATLQPVGSYEQY
few,TRBJ2-2,TRBV7-6,ASSLPGYTGELF
-,TRBJ1-5,TRBV11-3,ASSFTVRNQPQH
-,TRBJ1-5,TRBV12-3/TRBV12-4,ASSLRNGTGGRQPQH
many,TRBJ2-7,TRBV20-1,SARAGGPHEQY
-,TRBJ2-5,TRBV12-3/TRBV12-4,ASRFQGTTQY
few,TRBJ2-5,TRBV27,ASRSGTRGTQY
-,TRBJ2-5,TRBV5-1,ASSLGVLETQY
few,TRBJ2-2,TRBV7-9,ASSLGQAMNTGELF
few,TRBJ2-1,TRBV5-1,ASSSQGRQF
few,TRBJ2-1,TRBV27,ASSPGNFRVNEQF
many,TRBJ2-1,TRBV5-1,ASSLGVNEQF
-,TRBJ2-7,TRBV6-1,ASSEVGQGYEQY
few,TRBJ1-4,TRBV15,ATSREGRENEKLF
few,TRBJ2-1,TRBV4-3,ASSPRANSDSYNEQF
few,TRBJ2-7,TRBV6-1,ASSPFRDLYEQY
-,TRBJ2-5,TRBV18,ASSPEWTATREETQY
few,TRBJ2-4,TRBV20-1,SARGPEVGQNIQY
many,TRBJ1-1,TRBV5-1,ASRAELSMNTEAF
-,TRBJ1-1,TRBV20-1,SARASGYTEAF
-,TRBJ2-3,TRBV5-6,AISYSGGDDTQY
many,TRBJ2-3,TRBV28,ASSFKGNTQY
few,TRBJ2-1,TRBV6-2/TRBV6-3,ASTLGTSGGPYLGF
-,TRBJ2-1,TRBV6-2/TRBV6-3,ASSLRATSGEKNEQF
-,TRBJ2-5,TRBV4-1,ASSQDGGLGGQTQY
many,TRBJ1-3,TRBV7-8,ASSLGNYRVKGNTIY
-,TRBJ2-1,TRBV3-1,ASSFGTSGGASIFDEQF
few,TRBJ2-7,TRBV4-1,ASSQVSSPASYEQY
-,TRBJ2-3,TRBV7-9,ASHKGLAASTDTQY
few,TRBJ2-2,TRBV5-5,ASGRGTGELF
-,TRBJ1-2,TRBV24-1,ATSETGDVNYGYT
-,TRBJ2-5,TRBV7-8,ASSLALSGGHQETQY
-,TRBJ2-7,TRBV5-4,ASSLDGNEQY
many,TRBJ2-2,TRBV3-1,ASSQVLVGPNTGELF
-,TRBJ1-5,TRBV15,ATSNLREGNQPQH
-,TRBJ1-5,TRBV6-9,ASTGARGSPYQPQH
many,TRBJ2-5,TRBV30,AWRAAAQETQY
few,TRBJ2-6,TRBV29-1,SVVLDSGANVLT
-,TRBJ2-1,TRBV7-9,ASSLGGQNNEQF
few,TRBJ1-1,TRBV5-1,ASSPDRWGDTEAF
-,TRBJ2-5,TRBV18,ASSPRQGAGETQY